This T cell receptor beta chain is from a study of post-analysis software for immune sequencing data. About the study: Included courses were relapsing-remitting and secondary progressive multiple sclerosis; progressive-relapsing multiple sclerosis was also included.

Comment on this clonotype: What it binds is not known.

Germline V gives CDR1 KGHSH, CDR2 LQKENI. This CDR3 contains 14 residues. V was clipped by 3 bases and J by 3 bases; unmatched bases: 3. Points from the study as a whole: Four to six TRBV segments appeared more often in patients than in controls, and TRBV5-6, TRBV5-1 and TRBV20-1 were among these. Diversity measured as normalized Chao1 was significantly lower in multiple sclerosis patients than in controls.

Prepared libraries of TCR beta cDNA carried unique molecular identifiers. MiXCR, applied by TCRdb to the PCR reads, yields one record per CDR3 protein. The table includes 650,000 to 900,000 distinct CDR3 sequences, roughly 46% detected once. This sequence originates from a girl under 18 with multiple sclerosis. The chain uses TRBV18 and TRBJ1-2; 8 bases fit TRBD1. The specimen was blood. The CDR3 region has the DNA TGTGCCAGCTCACCGGACAGGGCCCACTATGGCTACACCTTC. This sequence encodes CASSPDRAHYGYTF.